This TCR beta chain was observed in a study of CD8 T cells in ankylosing spondylitis. CDR1 and CDR2 from the germline V gene are SGHKS and YYEKEE (reference sequence). The V gene lost 0 bases and the J gene lost 4 bases, with 16 bases spanning the gap. This CDR3 contains 16 residues. One entry per CDR3 protein results from TCRdb running MiXCR on the 5' RACE reads. The table has about 360,000 distinct CDR3 sequences, roughly 22% seen once; the top ten hold 13%. The chain has TRBV5-5 and TRBJ2-5; D is perhaps TRBD2 (6 bases). This TCR came from a male donor with ankylosing spondylitis or in good health (not recorded which). The material sequenced was blood, either unsorted or a sorted T cell fraction (not recorded which). CDR3 DNA: TGTGCCAGCAGCTTGGGGTGGGTGGGGGGTGGAGAGACCCAGTACTTC. This sequence encodes CASSLGWVGGGETQYF.